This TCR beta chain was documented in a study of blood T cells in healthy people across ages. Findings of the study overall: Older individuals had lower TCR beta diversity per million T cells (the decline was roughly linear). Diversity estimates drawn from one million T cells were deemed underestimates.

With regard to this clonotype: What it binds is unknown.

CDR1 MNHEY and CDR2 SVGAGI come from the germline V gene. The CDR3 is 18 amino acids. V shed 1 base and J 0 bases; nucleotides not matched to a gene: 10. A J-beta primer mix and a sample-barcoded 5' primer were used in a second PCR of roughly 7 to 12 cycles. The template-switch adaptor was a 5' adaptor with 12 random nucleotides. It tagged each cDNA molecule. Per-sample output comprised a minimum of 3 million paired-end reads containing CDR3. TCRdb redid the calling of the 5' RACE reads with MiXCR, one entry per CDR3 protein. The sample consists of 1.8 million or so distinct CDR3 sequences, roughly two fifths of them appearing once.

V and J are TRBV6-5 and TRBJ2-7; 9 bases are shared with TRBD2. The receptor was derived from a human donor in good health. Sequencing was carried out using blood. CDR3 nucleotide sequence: TGTGCCAGCAGTTACTACCCTAGCGGGAACTATAGCTCCTACGAGCAGTACTTC. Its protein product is CASSYYPSGNYSSYEQYF.